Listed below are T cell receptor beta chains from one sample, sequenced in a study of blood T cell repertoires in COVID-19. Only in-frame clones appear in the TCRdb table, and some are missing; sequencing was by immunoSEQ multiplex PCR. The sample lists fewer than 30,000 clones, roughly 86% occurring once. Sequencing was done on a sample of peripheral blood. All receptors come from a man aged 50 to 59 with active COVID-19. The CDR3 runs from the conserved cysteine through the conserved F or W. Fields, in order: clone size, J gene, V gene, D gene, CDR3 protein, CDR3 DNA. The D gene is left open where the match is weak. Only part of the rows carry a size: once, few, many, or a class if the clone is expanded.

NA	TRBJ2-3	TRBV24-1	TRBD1	CATSDPRQGRDTQYF	TGTGCCACCAGTGATCCAAGACAGGGACGGGATACGCAGTATTTT
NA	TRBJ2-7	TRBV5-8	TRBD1	CASSPRDSYLYEQYF	TGTGCCAGCAGCCCCAGGGACAGCTACTTATACGAGCAGTACTTC
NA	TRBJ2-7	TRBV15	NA	CATSIVQATYEQYF	TGTGCCACCAGCATAGTACAGGCAACCTACGAGCAGTACTTC
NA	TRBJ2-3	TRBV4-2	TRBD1	CASSPRDRGTDTQYF	TGTGCCAGCAGCCCCCGGGACAGGGGCACAGATACGCAGTATTTT
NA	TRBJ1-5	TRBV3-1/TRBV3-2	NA	CASSQDGRNNQPQHF	TGTGCCAGCAGCCAAGATGGCAGGAACAATCAGCCCCAGCATTTT
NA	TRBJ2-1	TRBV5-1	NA	CASSPRGINEQFF	TGCGCCAGCAGCCCCCGGGGAATTAATGAGCAGTTCTTC
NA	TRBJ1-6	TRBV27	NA	CASSKRESYNSPLHF	TGTGCCAGCAGCAAGAGAGAGAGCTATAATTCACCCCTCCACTTT
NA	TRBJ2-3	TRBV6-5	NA	CASSYYRTRSTDTQYF	TGTGCCAGCAGTTACTATAGGACAAGAAGCACAGATACGCAGTATTTT
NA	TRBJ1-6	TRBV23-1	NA	CASSQAVRLNPSSYNSPLHF	TGCGCCAGCAGTCAAGCGGTCCGTTTAAACCCTAGCTCCTATAATTCACCCCTCCACTTT
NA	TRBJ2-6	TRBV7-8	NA	CASSPPFRDSGANVLTF	TGTGCCAGCAGCCCGCCGTTCAGGGACTCTGGGGCCAACGTCCTGACTTTC
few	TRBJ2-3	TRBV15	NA	CATSPYPDTQYF	TGTGCCACCAGTCCCTACCCAGATACGCAGTATTTT
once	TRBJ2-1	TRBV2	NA	CASRSGNGYNEQFF	TGTGCCAGCCGGTCGGGGAATGGCTACAATGAGCAGTTCTTC
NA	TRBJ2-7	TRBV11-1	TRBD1	CASSPGQAPPNEQYF	TGTGCCAGCAGCCCCGGACAGGCGCCTCCCAACGAGCAGTACTTC
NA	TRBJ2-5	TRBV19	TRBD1	CASSMGTGGMKETQYF	TGTGCCAGTAGTATGGGGACAGGGGGAATGAAAGAGACCCAGTACTTC
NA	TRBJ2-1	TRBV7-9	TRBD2	CASSPGTSEYNEQFF	TGTGCCAGCAGCCCCGGGACTAGCGAGTACAATGAGCAGTTCTTC
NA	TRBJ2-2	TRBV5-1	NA	CASSFGSDTGELFF	TGCGCCAGCAGCTTTGGCAGCGACACCGGGGAGCTGTTTTTT
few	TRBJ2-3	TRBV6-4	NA	CASSAQHGQFSTDTQYF	TGTGCCAGCAGTGCCCAACACGGACAGTTTAGCACAGATACGCAGTATTTT
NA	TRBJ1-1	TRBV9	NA	CASSVGGGGNTEAFF	TGTGCCAGCAGCGTAGGGGGAGGAGGGAACACTGAAGCTTTCTTT
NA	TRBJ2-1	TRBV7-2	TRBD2	CASSSQAGGSPPDEQFF	TGTGCCAGCAGCTCCCAGGCGGGAGGATCCCCGCCCGATGAGCAGTTCTTC
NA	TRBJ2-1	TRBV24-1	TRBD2	CATSDSRTSQYSEQFF	TGTGCCACCAGTGACTCCCGGACTAGCCAGTACTCTGAGCAGTTCTTC
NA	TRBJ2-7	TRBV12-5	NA	CASGQTTTGPIMREQYF	TGTGCTAGTGGGCAAACGACCACAGGACCAATTATGAGGGAGCAGTACTTC
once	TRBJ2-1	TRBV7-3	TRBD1	CASSTGTGSYNEQFF	TGTGCCAGCAGCACCGGGACAGGCTCCTACAATGAGCAGTTCTTC
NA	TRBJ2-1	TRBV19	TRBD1	CASSYRGYPPYNEQFF	TGTGCCAGTAGCTACAGGGGATACCCTCCCTACAATGAGCAGTTCTTC
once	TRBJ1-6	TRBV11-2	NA	CASSPNWQGGNSPLHF	TGTGCCAGCAGCCCGAATTGGCAGGGAGGGAATTCACCCCTCCACTTT
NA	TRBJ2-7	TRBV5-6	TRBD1	CASSRQGVWEQYF	TGTGCCAGCAGCCGACAGGGGGTTTGGGAGCAGTACTTC
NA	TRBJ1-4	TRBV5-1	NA	CASSLGGLGEKLFF	TGCGCCAGCAGCTTGGGGGGGCTAGGAGAAAAACTGTTTTTT
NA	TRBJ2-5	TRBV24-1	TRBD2	CATSDSREGRETQYF	TGTGCCACCAGTGATTCCAGGGAGGGTCGAGAGACCCAGTACTTC
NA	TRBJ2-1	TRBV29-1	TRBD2	CSVELALAGIGEQFF	TGCAGCGTTGAATTGGCCCTAGCGGGGATCGGTGAGCAGTTCTTC
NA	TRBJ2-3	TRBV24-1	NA	CATSDHTYTDTQYF	TGTGCCACCAGTGACCATACTTACACAGATACGCAGTATTTT
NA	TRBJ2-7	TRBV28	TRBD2	CASSTVAGGRYEQYF	TGTGCCAGCAGTACGGTAGCGGGAGGGCGATACGAGCAGTACTTC